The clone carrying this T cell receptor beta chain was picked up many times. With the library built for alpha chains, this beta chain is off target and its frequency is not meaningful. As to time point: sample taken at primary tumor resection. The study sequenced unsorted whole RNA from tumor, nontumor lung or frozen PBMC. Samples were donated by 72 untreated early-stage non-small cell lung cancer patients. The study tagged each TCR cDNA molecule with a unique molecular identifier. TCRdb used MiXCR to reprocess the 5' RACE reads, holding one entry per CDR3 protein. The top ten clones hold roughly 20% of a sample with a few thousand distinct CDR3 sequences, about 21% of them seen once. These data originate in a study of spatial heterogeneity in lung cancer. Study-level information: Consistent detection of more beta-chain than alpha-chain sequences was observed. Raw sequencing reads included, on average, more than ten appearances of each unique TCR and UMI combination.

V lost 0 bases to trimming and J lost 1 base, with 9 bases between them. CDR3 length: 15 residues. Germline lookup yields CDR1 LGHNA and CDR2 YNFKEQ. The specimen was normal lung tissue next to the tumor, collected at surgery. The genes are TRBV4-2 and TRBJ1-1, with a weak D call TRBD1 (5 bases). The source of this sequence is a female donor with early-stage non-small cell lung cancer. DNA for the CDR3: TGTGCCAGCAGCCAAGAGGGACTCCCGAACACTGAAGCTTTCTTT. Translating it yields CASSQEGLPNTEAFF.